This T cell receptor (beta chain) is from a study of cytomegalovirus exposure and HLA in healthy donors. About this clone: The antigen is not known.

The data were produced by immunoSEQ multiplex PCR, yet TCRdb's version contains in-frame clones alone and is incomplete. This table holds a few hundred thousand clones, roughly 90% found once. Study outcomes and limitations: There were a few CMV-associated chains whose specificity for CMV antigens was confirmed in vitro.

The sequence was collected from a woman between 18 and 30 years old in good health and CMV-seronegative. The specimen was PBMCs.

CDR3 protein: CASSRGGLFYEQYV. Here the CDR3 DNA reads TGTGCCAGCAGCCGCGGGGGGCTCTTTTATGAGCAGTACGTC. V and J are TRBV5-4 and TRBJ2-7; 8 positions agree with TRBD2. The CDR3 extends over 14 amino acids. V was pared by 4 bases and J by 7 bases, with 10 bases of the junction left unmatched. Germline CDR1 reads SGHNT; CDR2 reads YYREEE (reference sequence).